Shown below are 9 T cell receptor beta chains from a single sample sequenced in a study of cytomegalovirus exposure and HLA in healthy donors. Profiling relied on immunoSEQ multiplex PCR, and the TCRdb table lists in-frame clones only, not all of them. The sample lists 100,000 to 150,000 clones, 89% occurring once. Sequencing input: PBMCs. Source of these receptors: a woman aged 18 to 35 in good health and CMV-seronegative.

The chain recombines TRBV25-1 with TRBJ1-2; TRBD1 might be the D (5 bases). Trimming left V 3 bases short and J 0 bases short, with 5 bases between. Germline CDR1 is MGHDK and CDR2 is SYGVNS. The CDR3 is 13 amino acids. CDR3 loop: CASSEDTNYGYTF. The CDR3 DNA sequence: TGTGCCAGCAGTGAGGACACTAACTATGGCTACACCTTC.

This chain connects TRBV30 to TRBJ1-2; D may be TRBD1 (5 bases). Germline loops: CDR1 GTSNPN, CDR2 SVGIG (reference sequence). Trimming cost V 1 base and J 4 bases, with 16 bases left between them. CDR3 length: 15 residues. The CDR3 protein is CAWSATLREGYGYTF. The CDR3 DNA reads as TGTGCCTGGAGTGCGACCCTCAGGGAGGGCTATGGCTACACCTTC.

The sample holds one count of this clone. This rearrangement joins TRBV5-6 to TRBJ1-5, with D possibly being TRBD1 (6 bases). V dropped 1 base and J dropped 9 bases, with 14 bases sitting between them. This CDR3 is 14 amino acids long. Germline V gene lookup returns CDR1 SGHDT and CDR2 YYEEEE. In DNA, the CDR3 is TGTGCCAGCAGCTTGAGGGGGAGGGGAGGGCCCCAGCATTTT. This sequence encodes CASSLRGRGGPQHF.

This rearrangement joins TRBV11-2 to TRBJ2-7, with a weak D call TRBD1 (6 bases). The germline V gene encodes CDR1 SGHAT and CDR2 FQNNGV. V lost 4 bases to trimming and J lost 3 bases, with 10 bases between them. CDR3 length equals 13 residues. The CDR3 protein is CASSSWDIYEQYV. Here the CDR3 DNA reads TGTGCCAGCAGCTCCTGGGACATCTACGAGCAGTACGTC.

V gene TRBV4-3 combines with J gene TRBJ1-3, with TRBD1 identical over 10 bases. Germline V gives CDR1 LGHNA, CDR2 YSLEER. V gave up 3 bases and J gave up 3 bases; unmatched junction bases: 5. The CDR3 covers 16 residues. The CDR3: CASSQLGDRGGNTIYF. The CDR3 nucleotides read TGCGCCAGCAGCCAGTTGGGGGACAGGGGTGGAAACACCATATATTTT.

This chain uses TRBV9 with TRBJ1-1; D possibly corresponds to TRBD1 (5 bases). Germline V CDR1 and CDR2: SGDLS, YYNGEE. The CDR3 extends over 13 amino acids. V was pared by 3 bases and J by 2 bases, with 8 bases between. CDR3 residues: CASSAGHNTEAFF. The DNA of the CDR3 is TGTGCCAGCAGCGCCGGACACAACACTGAAGCTTTCTTT. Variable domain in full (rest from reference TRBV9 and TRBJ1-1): DSGVTQTPKHLITATGQRVTLRCSPRSGDLSVYWYQQSLDQGLQFLIQYYNGEERAKGNILERFSAQQFPDLHSELNLSSLELGDSALYFCASSAGHNTEAFFGQGTRLTVV.

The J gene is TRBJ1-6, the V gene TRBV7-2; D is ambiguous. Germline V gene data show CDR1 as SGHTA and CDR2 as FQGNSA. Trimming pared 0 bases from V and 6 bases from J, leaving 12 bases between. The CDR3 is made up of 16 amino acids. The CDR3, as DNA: TGTGCCAGCAGCTTAGCGCCACGAGTCTTTAATTCACCCCTCCACTTT. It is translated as CASSLAPRVFNSPLHF.

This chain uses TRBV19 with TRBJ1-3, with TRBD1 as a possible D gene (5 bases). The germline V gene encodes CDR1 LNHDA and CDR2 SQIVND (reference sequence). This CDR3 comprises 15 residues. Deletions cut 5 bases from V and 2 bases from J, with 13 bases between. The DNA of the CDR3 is TGTGCCAGTAGTCCGACAGCTACGGCTGGAAACACCATATATTTT. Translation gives CASSPTATAGNTIYF.

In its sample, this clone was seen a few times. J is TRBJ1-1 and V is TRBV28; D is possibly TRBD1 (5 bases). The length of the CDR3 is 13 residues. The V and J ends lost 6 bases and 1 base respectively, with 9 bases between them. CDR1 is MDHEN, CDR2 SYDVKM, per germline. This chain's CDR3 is CASRSGQNTEAFF. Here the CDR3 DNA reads TGTGCCAGCAGATCCGGACAGAACACTGAAGCTTTCTTT.